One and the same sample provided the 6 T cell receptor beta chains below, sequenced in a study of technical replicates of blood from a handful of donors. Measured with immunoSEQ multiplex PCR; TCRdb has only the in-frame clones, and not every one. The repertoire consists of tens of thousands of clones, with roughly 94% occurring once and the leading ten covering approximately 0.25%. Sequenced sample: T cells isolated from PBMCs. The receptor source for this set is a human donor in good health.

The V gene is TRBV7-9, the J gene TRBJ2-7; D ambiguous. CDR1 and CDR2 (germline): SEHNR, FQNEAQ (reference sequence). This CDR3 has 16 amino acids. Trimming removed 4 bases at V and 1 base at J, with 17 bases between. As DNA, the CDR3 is TGTGCCAGCAGCTCAACTACGGGTGCGCGATCCTACGAGCAGTACTTC. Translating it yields CASSSTTGARSYEQYF.

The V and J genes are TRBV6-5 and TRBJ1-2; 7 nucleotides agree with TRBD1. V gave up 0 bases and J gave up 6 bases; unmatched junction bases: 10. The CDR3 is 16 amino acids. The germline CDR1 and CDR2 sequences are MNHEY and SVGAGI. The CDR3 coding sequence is TGTGCCAGCAGTTACTCCGGATTCGACAGGGCGAATGGCTACACCTTC. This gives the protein CASSYSGFDRANGYTF.

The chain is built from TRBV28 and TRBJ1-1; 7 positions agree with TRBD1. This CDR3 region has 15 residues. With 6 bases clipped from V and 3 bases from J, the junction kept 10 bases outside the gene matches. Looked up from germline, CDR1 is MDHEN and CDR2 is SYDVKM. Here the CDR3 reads CASRSPGQRDTEAFF. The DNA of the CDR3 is TGTGCCAGCAGGTCACCGGGACAGCGGGACACTGAAGCTTTCTTT.

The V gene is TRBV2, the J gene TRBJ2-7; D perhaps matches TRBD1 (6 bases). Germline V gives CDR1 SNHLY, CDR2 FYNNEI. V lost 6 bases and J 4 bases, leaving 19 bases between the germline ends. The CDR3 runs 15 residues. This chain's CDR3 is CASREFAGDGYEQYF. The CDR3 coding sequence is TGTGCCAGCAGGGAATTCGCAGGGGACGGATACGAGCAGTACTTC. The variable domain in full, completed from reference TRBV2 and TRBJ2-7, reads EPEVTQTPSHQVTQMGQEVILRCVPISNHLYFYWYRQILGQKVEFLVSFYNNEISEKSEIFDDQFSVERPDGSNFTLKIRSTKLEDSAMYFCASREFAGDGYEQYFGPGTRLTVT.

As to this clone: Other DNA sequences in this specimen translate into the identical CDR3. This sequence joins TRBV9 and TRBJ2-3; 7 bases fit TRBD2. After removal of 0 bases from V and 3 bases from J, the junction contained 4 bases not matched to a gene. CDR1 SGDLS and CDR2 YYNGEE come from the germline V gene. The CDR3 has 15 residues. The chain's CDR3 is CASSVVGGGTDTQYF. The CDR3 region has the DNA TGTGCCAGCAGCGTAGTTGGGGGGGGGACAGATACGCAGTATTTT.

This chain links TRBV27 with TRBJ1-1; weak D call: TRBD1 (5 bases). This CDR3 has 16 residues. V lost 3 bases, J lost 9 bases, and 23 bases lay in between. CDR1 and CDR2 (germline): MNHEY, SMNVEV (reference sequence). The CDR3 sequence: CASSFGHHPPGEKAFF. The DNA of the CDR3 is TGTGCCAGCAGTTTCGGACACCACCCTCCGGGTGAGAAAGCTTTCTTT.